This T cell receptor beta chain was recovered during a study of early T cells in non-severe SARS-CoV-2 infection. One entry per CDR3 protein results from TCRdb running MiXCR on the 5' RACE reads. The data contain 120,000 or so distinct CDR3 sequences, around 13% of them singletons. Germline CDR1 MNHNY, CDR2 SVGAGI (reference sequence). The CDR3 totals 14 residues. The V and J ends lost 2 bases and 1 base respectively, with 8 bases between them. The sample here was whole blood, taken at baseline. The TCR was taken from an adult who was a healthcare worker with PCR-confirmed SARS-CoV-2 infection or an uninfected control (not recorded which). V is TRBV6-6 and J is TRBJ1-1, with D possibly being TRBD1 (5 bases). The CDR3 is CASSYQGSNTEAFF. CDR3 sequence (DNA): TGTGCCAGCAGTTACCAGGGATCGAACACTGAAGCTTTCTTT.